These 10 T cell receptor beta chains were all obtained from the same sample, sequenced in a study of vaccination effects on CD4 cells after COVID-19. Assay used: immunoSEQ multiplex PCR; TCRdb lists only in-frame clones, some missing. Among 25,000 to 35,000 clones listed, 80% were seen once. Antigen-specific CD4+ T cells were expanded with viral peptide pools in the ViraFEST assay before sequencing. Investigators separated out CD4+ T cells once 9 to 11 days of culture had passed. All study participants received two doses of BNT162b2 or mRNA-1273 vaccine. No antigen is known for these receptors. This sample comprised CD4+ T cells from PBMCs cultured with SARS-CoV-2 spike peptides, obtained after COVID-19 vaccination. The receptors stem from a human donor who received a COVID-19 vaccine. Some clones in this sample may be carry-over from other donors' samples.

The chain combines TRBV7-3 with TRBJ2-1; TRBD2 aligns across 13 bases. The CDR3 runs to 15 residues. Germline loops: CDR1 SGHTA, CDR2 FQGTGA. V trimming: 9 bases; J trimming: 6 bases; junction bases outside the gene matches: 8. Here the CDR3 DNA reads TGTGCCAGTAGCCCACTAGCGGGGGGGCCCAATGAGCAGTTCTTC. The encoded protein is CASSPLAGGPNEQFF.

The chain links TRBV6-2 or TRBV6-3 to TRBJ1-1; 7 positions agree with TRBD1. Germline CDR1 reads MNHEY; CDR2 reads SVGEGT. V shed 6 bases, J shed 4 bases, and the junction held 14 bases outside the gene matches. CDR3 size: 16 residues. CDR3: CASSPFLQGTSTEAFF. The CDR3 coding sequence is TGTGCCAGCAGCCCATTCCTACAGGGGACATCCACTGAAGCTTTCTTT.

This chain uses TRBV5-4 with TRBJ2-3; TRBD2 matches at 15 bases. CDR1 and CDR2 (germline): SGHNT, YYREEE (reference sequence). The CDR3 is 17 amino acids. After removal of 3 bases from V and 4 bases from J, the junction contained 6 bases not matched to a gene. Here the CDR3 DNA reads TGTGCCAGCAGCTCCCGGACTAGCGGGGGGGCCGCAGATACGCAGTATTTT. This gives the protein CASSSRTSGGAADTQYF. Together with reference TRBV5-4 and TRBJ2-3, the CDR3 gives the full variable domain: ETGVTQSPTHLIKTRGQQVTLRCSSQSGHNTVSWYQQALGQGPQFIFQYYREEENGRGNFPPRFSGLQFPNYSSELNVNALELDDSALYLCASSSRTSGGAADTQYFGPGTRLTVL.

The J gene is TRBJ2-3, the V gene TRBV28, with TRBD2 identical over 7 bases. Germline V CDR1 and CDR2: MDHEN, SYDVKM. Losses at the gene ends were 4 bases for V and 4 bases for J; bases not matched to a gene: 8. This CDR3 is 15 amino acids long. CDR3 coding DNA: TGTGCCAGCAGTTCCCGATTGACTAGCCCAGATACGCAGTATTTT. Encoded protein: CASSSRLTSPDTQYF.

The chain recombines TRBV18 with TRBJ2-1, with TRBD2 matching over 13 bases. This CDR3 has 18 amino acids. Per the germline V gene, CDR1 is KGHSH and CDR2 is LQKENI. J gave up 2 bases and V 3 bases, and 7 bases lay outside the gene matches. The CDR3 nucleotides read TGTGCCAGCTCACCCCGACTAGCGGGGGGACCTGCCTACAATGAGCAGTTCTTC. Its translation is CASSPRLAGGPAYNEQFF.

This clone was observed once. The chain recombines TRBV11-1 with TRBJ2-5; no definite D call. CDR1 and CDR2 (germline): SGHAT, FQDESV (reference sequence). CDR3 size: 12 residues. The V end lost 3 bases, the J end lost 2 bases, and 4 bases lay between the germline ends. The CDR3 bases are TGTGCCAGCAGCTTTGGGCAAGAGACCCAGTACTTC. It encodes CASSFGQETQYF.

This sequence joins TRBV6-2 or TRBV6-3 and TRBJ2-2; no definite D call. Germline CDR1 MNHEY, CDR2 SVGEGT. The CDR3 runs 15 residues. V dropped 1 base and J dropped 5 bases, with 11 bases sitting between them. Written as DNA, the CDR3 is TGTGCCAGCAGTTACTTGGGGTTACGGACCGGGGAGCTGTTTTTT. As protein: CASSYLGLRTGELFF.

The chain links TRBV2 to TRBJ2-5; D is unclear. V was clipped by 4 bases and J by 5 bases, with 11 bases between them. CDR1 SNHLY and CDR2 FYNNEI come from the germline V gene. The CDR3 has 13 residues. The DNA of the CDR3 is TGTGCCAGCAGTGTTAACAGTAGGGAGACCCAGTACTTC. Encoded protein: CASSVNSRETQYF. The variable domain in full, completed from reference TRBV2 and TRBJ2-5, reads EPEVTQTPSHQVTQMGQEVILRCVPISNHLYFYWYRQILGQKVEFLVSFYNNEISEKSEIFDDQFSVERPDGSNFTLKIRSTKLEDSAMYFCASSVNSRETQYFGPGTRLLVL.

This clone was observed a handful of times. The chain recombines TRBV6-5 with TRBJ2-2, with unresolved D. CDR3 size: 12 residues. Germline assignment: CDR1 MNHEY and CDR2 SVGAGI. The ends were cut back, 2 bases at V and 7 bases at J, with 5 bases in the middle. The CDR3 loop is CASSYGFGELFF. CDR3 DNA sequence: TGTGCCAGCAGTTACGGGTTCGGGGAGCTGTTTTTT.

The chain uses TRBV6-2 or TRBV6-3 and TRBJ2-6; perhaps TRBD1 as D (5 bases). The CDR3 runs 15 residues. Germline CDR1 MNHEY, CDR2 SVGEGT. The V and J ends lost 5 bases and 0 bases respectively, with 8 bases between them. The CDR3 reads CASSRQTSGANVLTF. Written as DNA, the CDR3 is TGTGCCAGCAGTAGACAGACCTCTGGGGCCAACGTCCTGACTTTC.